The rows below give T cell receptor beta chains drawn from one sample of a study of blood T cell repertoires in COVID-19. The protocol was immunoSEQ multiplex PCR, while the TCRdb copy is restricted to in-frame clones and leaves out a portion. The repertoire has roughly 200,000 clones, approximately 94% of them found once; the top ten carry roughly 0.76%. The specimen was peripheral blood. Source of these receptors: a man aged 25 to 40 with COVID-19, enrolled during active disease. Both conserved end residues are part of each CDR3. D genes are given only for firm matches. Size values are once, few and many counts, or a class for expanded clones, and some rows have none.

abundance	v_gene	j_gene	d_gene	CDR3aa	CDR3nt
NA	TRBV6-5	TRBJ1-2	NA	CASSLPGNYGYTF	TGTGCCAGCTCGCTTCCAGGGAACTATGGCTACACCTTC
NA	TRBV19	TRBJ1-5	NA	CASTRGRNDQPQHF	TGTGCCAGTACAAGGGGCCGTAATGATCAGCCCCAGCATTTT
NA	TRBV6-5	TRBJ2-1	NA	CASSYRPRVYEQFF	TGTGCCAGCAGTTACCGACCCCGGGTGTATGAGCAGTTCTTC
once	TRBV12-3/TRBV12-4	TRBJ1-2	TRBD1	CASSPTGNYGYTF	TGTGCCAGCAGCCCGACAGGGAACTATGGCTACACCTTC
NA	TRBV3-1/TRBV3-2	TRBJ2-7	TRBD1	CASSLRQGANEQYF	TGTGCCAGCAGCCTTAGACAGGGGGCCAACGAGCAGTACTTC
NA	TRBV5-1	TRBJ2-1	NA	CASSKQGTSYNEQFF	TGCGCCAGCAGCAAACAGGGTACGTCCTACAATGAGCAGTTCTTC
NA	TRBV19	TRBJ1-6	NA	CASSPAGHNSPLHF	TGTGCCAGTAGTCCGGCGGGACATAATTCACCCCTCCACTTT
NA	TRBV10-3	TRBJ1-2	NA	CAIKKQGYDGYTF	TGTGCCATCAAGAAACAGGGTTATGACGGCTACACCTTC
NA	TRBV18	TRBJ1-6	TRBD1	CASSPQYWEDRRGNSPLHF	TGTGCCAGCTCACCACAGTATTGGGAGGACAGGAGGGGCAATTCACCCCTCCACTTT
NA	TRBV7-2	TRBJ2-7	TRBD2	CASSLELAGIFSYEQYF	TGTGCCAGCAGCTTAGAGCTAGCGGGGATTTTCTCCTACGAGCAGTACTTC
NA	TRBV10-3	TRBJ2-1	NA	CAISESRDTAQQFF	TGTGCCATCAGTGAATCCCGAGACACGGCCCAGCAGTTCTTC
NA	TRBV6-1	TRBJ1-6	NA	CASSDRANSPLHF	TGTGCCAGCAGTGACAGGGCAAATTCACCCCTCCACTTT
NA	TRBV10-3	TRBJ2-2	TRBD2	CAISGHSGGTGELFF	TGTGCCATCAGTGGGCATAGCGGGGGTACCGGGGAGCTGTTTTTT
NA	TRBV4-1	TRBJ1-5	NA	CASSQPPSQPQHF	TGCGCCAGCAGCCAACCTCCCTCTCAGCCCCAGCATTTT
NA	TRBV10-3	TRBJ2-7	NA	CAISESSGVSSYEQYF	TGTGCCATCAGTGAGTCTAGCGGTGTAAGCTCCTACGAGCAGTACTTC
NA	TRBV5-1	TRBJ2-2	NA	CASMARSNTGELFF	TGCGCCAGCATGGCCCGGAGCAACACCGGGGAGCTGTTTTTT
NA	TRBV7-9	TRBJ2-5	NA	CASSRRTEEETQYF	TGTGCCAGCAGCCGCCGGACGGAGGAAGAGACCCAGTACTTC
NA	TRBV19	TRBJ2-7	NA	CASSVKNRAYEQYF	TGTGCCAGTAGTGTGAAAAACAGGGCCTACGAGCAGTACTTC